This T cell receptor (beta chain) comes out of a study of cytotoxic CD8 clonotypes in ibrutinib-treated CLL. The intended depth for sequencing was 1 in 200,000 to 1 in 1 million T cells. The method was immunoSEQ multiplex PCR; TCRdb's version includes in-frame clones alone and lacks a portion of them. The sample lists about 50,000 clones, approximately 54% occurring once. Trimming removed 3 bases from V and 3 bases from J; junction bases left unmatched: 2. The CDR3 extends over 13 amino acids. Germline-derived CDR1 and CDR2 are SGHDT and YYEEEE. Comments on this clone: As yet, its antigen is unknown.

General study results and limits: There were differences in sampling times between sustained-remission and progressing patients. Clonality was elevated at ibrutinib response and had returned toward baseline at progression.

This chain links TRBV5-6 with TRBJ1-2, with 7 bases aligning to TRBD1. Sample: PBMCs, taken at disease progression, from a patient treated with ibrutinib. The source is a human donor with chronic lymphocytic leukemia. The CDR3 is CASSWTGDYGYTF. The CDR3 nucleotides are TGTGCCAGCAGCTGGACAGGAGACTATGGCTACACCTTC.